The 11 T cell receptor beta chains in this list originate from one sample, sequenced in a study of T-cell reconstitution after alpha-beta-depleted transplantation in children. A TCRbeta library incorporating unique molecular identifiers was prepared. TCRdb called the PCR reads again in MiXCR, with one record for every CDR3 protein. The sample holds 250,000 to 350,000 distinct CDR3 sequences; 9.9% are singletons and the top ten take 10%. The material sequenced was PBMCs from the stem cell graft donor, taken from the stem cell graft. The origin of the receptors is a human donor who donated a stem cell graft to a child with SCID.

This clonotype was seen many times. This chain joins TRBV11-2 and TRBJ2-2, with TRBD1 matching over 8 bases. Germline V gene lookup returns CDR1 SGHAT and CDR2 FQNNGV. The length of the CDR3 is 15 residues. The trim removed 5 bases at V and 5 bases at J, leaving 7 bases unmatched. The CDR3 here is CASSLRQGKTGELFF. The CDR3 DNA reads TGTGCCAGCAGCCTCAGACAGGGGAAAACCGGGGAGCTGTTTTTT.

This clonotype was picked up a small number of times. The chain is built from TRBV29-1 and TRBJ1-5; D call uncertain. The length of the CDR3 is 13 residues. The germline V and J ends were trimmed by 4 bases and 3 bases, with 10 bases remaining between them. The V gene's germline CDR1 is SQVTM and CDR2 ANQGSEA. The CDR3 region has the DNA TGCAGCGTTGGGCAGACCTACAATCAGCCCCAGCATTTT. As protein: CSVGQTYNQPQHF.

The chain has TRBV7-7 and TRBJ2-3; no clear D. Trimming left V 1 base short and J 2 bases short, with 7 bases between. CDR1 is SSHAT and CDR2 is FNYEAQ in the germline V gene (reference sequence). This CDR3 region has 14 residues. The CDR3: CASSLESPTDTQYF. The CDR3 bases are TGTGCCAGCAGCTTAGAATCTCCCACAGATACGCAGTATTTT. Full variable domain (outside the CDR3, taken from reference TRBV7-7 and TRBJ2-3): GAGVSQSPRYKVTKRGQDVTLRCDPISSHATLYWYQQALGQGPEFLTYFNYEAQPDKSGLPSDRFSAERPEGSISTLTIQRTEQRDSAMYRCASSLESPTDTQYFGPGTRLTVL.

This clonotype was recorded at least ten times. The V gene is TRBV5-1, the J gene TRBJ2-7; the D gene is possibly TRBD2 (5 bases). The V gene lost 2 bases and the J gene lost 7 bases, with 16 bases spanning the gap. Germline V lookup: CDR1 SGHRS, CDR2 YFSETQ. The CDR3 spans 14 residues. CDR3 in DNA: TGCGCCAGCAGCTTCGTGGGAGCCTCGAAGGAGCAGTACTTC. Translating gives CASSFVGASKEQYF.

This clonotype occurred many times. This chain connects TRBV12-3 or TRBV12-4 to TRBJ2-1; D is possibly TRBD1 or TRBD2 (5 bases each). The CDR3 contains 14 residues. V lost 6 bases and J lost 4, with 13 bases in between. The DNA of the CDR3 is TGTGCCAGCAGCCGGTCGGGGCAGTACAATGAGCAGTTCTTC. Translating it yields CASSRSGQYNEQFF.

The CDR3 reads CASSRLGKPGYEQYF. The CDR3, as DNA: TGTGCCAGCAGCCGCTTGGGAAAGCCGGGGTACGAGCAGTACTTC. The chain has TRBV7-9 and TRBJ2-7; weak D call: TRBD2 (5 bases). The germline gives CDR1 SEHNR, CDR2 FQNEAQ (reference sequence). The CDR3 runs 15 residues. Trimming stripped 5 bases from V and 4 bases from J, with 18 bases between.

CDR3 residues: CATSTSDLLYEQYF. The CDR3 DNA reads TGTGCCACCAGCACTTCGGACCTTCTCTACGAGCAGTACTTC. This chain connects TRBV15 to TRBJ2-7; D is undetermined. The CDR3 sequence is 14 residues long. Trimming took 4 bases from V and 3 from J, leaving 13 bases between them. CDR1 is LNHNV, CDR2 YYDKDF, per germline (reference sequence). Based on the CDR3 plus reference TRBV15 and TRBJ2-7, the full variable domain is DAMVIQNPRYQVTQFGKPVTLSCSQTLNHNVMYWYQQKSSQAPKLLFHYYDKDFNNEADTPDNFQSRRPNTSFCFLDIRSPGLGDTAMYLCATSTSDLLYEQYFGPGTRLTVT.

J is TRBJ2-5 and V is TRBV9; TRBD2 might be the D (6 bases). The V gene lost 6 bases and the J gene lost 2 bases, with 14 bases spanning the gap. In germline, CDR1 is SGDLS, CDR2 YYNGEE. The CDR3 is made up of 14 amino acids. CDR3 sequence: CASNRGSEQETQYF. The CDR3, as DNA: TGTGCCAGCAACCGGGGGTCGGAACAAGAGACCCAGTACTTC.

This clonotype was counted ten times or more. The rearrangement uses TRBV5-6 and TRBJ2-7; tentative D call: TRBD1 (5 bases). Germline V gene lookup returns CDR1 SGHDT and CDR2 YYEEEE. V was trimmed by 2 bases and J by 1 base, leaving 13 bases between them. The CDR3 extends over 15 amino acids. The CDR3 DNA reads as TGTGCCAGCAGCTTTCTCCAGGGCCAGTCCTACGAGCAGTACTTC. Amino acids: CASSFLQGQSYEQYF.

There are a few counts of this clonotype. The CDR3 DNA follows: TGCGCCAGCAGCCAAGTTGGGGAGAACAATCAGCCCCAGCATTTT. Its protein product is CASSQVGENNQPQHF. The chain is built from TRBV4-1 and TRBJ1-5, with unresolved D. In germline, CDR1 is MGHRA, CDR2 YSYEKL. V dropped 1 base and J dropped 3 bases, with 10 bases sitting between them. There are 15 residues in the CDR3.

V usage is TRBV28 and J usage is TRBJ2-7; D call uncertain. V shed 8 bases and J shed 0 bases, with 14 bases lying between them. The CDR3 is 14 residues long. Germline V gene sequence: CDR1 MDHEN, CDR2 SYDVKM. In nucleotides, the CDR3 is TGTGCCAGCGCCACCCTTGGGATCTCCTACGAGCAGTACTTC. It codes for CASATLGISYEQYF.